These 24 T cell receptor beta chains came from one sample sequenced in a study of regulatory T cells in long-lasting Graves disease. The time point was: newly diagnosed GD, antithyroid drugs for less than 3 months. There was RNA extracted from PBMCs, and the TCR library was made from it. TCR beta libraries were built with iRepertoire HTBI primers and Arm-PCR of CDR3 regions. TCRdb used MiXCR to reprocess the multiplex PCR reads, holding one entry per CDR3 protein. Among about 470,000 distinct CDR3 sequences listed, roughly 15% were seen once. This sample was shared with a second study, whose subject was T cells in Graves' hyperthyroidism and ophthalmopathy.

The input for sequencing was peripheral blood mononuclear cells (PBMCs), taken at new diagnosis, from a patient treated with antithyroid drugs. These receptors all stem from a middle-aged man with Graves disease.

Notes on this clonotype: A read error may be the cause here, since a much bigger clone is one base away. The V gene is TRBV5-8, the J gene TRBJ1-1; D possibly corresponds to TRBD1 (5 bases). CDR1 is SGHTS, CDR2 YDEGEE, per germline. The CDR3 totals 11 residues. Trimming pared 2 bases from V and 8 bases from J, leaving 7 bases between. CDR3 sequence (DNA): TGTGCCAGCAGCTTTCAGGGAGAAGCTTTCTTT. This encodes CASSFQGEAFF.

In this sample, this clonotype turned up many times. This chain uses TRBV15 with TRBJ2-7; TRBD2 matches at 7 bases. The germline V gene encodes CDR1 LNHNV and CDR2 YYDKDF (reference sequence). V was pared by 5 bases and J by 0 bases, with 10 bases of the junction left unmatched. The CDR3 spans 16 residues. The CDR3 nucleotides read TGTGCCACCAGCCCACGATGGGGGGGAAGCTCCTACGAGCAGTACTTC. Its translation: CATSPRWGGSSYEQYF.

The DNA for the CDR3 is TGTGCCAGCAGCTTGGGGGGGCAGTCTGGGGCCAACGTCCTGACTTTC. It is translated as CASSLGGQSGANVLTF. This chain connects TRBV5-4 to TRBJ2-6; tentatively, D is TRBD1 (6 bases). V was pared by 0 bases and J by 1 base, with 8 bases between. This CDR3 is built from 16 residues. CDR1 and CDR2 (germline): SGHNT, YYREEE (reference sequence).

This clonotype showed up many times. The gene calls are TRBV20-1 and TRBJ2-5, with 12 bases that match TRBD2. The V and J ends lost 3 bases and 5 bases, in that order; junction bases with no gene match: 10. From germline, CDR1 is DFQATT and CDR2 SNEGSKA (reference sequence). CDR3 size: 16 residues. The CDR3: CSARTSGSRRRETQYF. For the CDR3, the DNA is TGCAGTGCTAGGACTAGCGGGAGTCGTAGGAGGGAGACCCAGTACTTC.

The gene calls are TRBV7-6 and TRBJ1-1; D is uncertain. This CDR3 has 14 residues. V lost 5 bases to trimming and J lost 1 base, with 11 bases between them. Germline-derived CDR1 and CDR2 are SGHVS and FNYEAQ. The CDR3 here is CASSLSLWNTEAFF. The CDR3 nucleotides read TGTGCCAGCAGCCTCTCCCTATGGAACACTGAAGCTTTCTTT.

This clonotype was recorded at least ten times. This chain links TRBV28 with TRBJ2-7; TRBD1 is a possible D gene (6 bases). Germline CDR1 and CDR2: MDHEN and SYDVKM. The CDR3 length is 12 residues. V was pared by 9 bases and J by 3 bases, with 12 bases between. The CDR3, as DNA: TGTGCCAGTCACAGGGCCGACTACGAGCAGTACTTC. Translation gives CASHRADYEQYF.

The J gene is TRBJ1-4, the V gene TRBV11-2; no clear D gene. CDR1 SGHAT and CDR2 FQNNGV come from the germline V gene. Between the trimmed V and J ends, which lost 3 bases and 8 bases, there was a span of 10 bases. The CDR3 has 13 amino acids. The CDR3 sequence: CASSFGGSEKLFF. In nucleotides, the CDR3 is TGTGCCAGCAGCTTCGGCGGGTCAGAAAAACTGTTTTTT.

This clonotype has ten or more counts. The chain joins TRBV11-1 to TRBJ2-3, with 10 positions matching TRBD1. V lost 3 bases to trimming and J lost 4 bases; unmatched junction nucleotides: 4. This CDR3 has 15 amino acids. The germline V gene has CDR1 SGHAT and CDR2 FQDESV (reference sequence). In DNA, the CDR3 is TGTGCCAGCAGCTTTGGGACAGGGGCCCCAGATACGCAGTATTTT. It translates to CASSFGTGAPDTQYF.

As to this clonotype: A much larger clonotype is one base distant, so this may be a read error. The chain combines TRBV28 with TRBJ2-3; TRBD1 matches at 9 bases. The CDR3 sequence is 14 residues long. Germline CDR1 is MDHEN and CDR2 is SYDVKM. CDR3 residues: CASSPGTGKDTRYF. In nucleotides, the CDR3 is TGTGCCAGCAGTCCCGGGACAGGGAAAGATACGCGGTATTTT.

V gene TRBV11-2 combines with J gene TRBJ1-2; no firm D call. The V end lost 5 bases, the J end lost 1 base, and 5 bases lay between the germline ends. This CDR3 spans 12 amino acids. Germline-derived CDR1 and CDR2 are SGHAT and FQNNGV. Here the CDR3 reads CASSLINYGYTF. CDR3 in DNA: TGTGCCAGCAGCCTGATTAACTATGGCTACACCTTC.

The rearrangement uses TRBV4-1 and TRBJ1-1; no definite D call. The CDR3 sequence is 16 residues long. Per germline, CDR1 MGHRA and CDR2 YSYEKL. Trimming left V 0 bases short and J 1 base short, with 12 bases between. CDR3 in amino acids: CASSQDAGFRNTEAFF. DNA for the CDR3: TGCGCCAGCAGCCAAGACGCTGGTTTCCGGAACACTGAAGCTTTCTTT.

This clonotype has more than one count but fewer than ten. The chain combines TRBV6-1 with TRBJ1-5; 7 bases match TRBD1. V lost 1 base to trimming and J lost 0 bases; unmatched junction nucleotides: 6. The germline gives CDR1 MNHNS, CDR2 SASEGT. The CDR3 sequence is 17 residues long. Here the CDR3 reads CASSEVGTAYSNQPQHF. The CDR3, as DNA: TGTGCCAGCAGTGAAGTCGGGACAGCTTATAGCAATCAGCCCCAGCATTTT.

The chain links TRBV5-4 to TRBJ2-1; TRBD2 matches at 10 bases. The ends lost 4 bases at V and 5 bases at J; junction bases unmatched: 9. Per germline, CDR1 SGHNT and CDR2 YYREEE (reference sequence). There are 16 residues in the CDR3. The CDR3 DNA is TGTGCCAGCAGCACAGCTAGCGGGAGTAGGGACAATGAGCAGTTCTTC. Translated, it gives CASSTASGSRDNEQFF.

As concerns this clonotype: This could be a read error, since a much larger clone is one nucleotide away. This chain links TRBV9 with TRBJ2-1; 9 nucleotides agree with TRBD2. J was trimmed by 4 bases and V by 6 bases; bases with no gene match: 8. Germline CDR1 is SGDLS and CDR2 is YYNGEE. This CDR3 spans 15 amino acids. The CDR3 DNA reads as TGTGCCAGCAACGCGACGACTAGCGGATACAATGAGCAGTTCTTC. This codes for CASNATTSGYNEQFF.

At least ten counts were recorded for this clonotype. The V call is TRBV24-1, the J call TRBJ1-2; D call uncertain. Germline CDR1 reads KGHDR; CDR2 reads SFDVKD. Trimming stripped 4 bases from V and 0 bases from J, with 8 bases between. The CDR3 extends over 14 amino acids. DNA of the CDR3: TGTGCCACCAGTGAGGCAGGTGCTAACTATGGCTACACCTTC. Translated: CATSEAGANYGYTF.

The rearrangement uses TRBV20-1 and TRBJ1-3; D gene uncertain. Germline assignment: CDR1 DFQATT and CDR2 SNEGSKA (reference sequence). The CDR3 is 13 amino acids. Trimming left V 3 bases short and J 0 bases short, with 6 bases between. CDR3 protein: CSASLGSGNTIYF. CDR3 in DNA: TGCAGTGCTAGTTTAGGCTCTGGAAACACCATATATTTT.

Worth noting for this clonotype: A much larger clone lies a single base off, so this may be a read error. The chain couples TRBV28 to TRBJ1-5; no clear D gene. Germline CDR1 MDHEN, CDR2 SYDVKM. V shed 1 base and J shed 5 bases, with 6 bases lying between them. The CDR3 is 13 amino acids. CDR3 DNA: TGTGCCAGCAGTTTATCCCATGATCAGCCCCAGCATTTT. The encoded protein is CASSLSHDQPQHF. Based on the CDR3 plus reference TRBV28 and TRBJ1-5, the full variable domain is DVKVTQSSRYLVKRTGEKVFLECVQDMDHENMFWYRQDPGLGLRLIYFSYDVKMKEKGDIPEGYSVSREKKERFSLILESASTNQTSMYLCASSLSHDQPQHFGDGTRLSIL.

This clonotype was counted ten times or more. J is TRBJ2-2 and V is TRBV5-1; unclear D gene. The ends were cut back, 0 bases at V and 6 bases at J, with 12 bases in the middle. Germline lookup yields CDR1 SGHRS and CDR2 YFSETQ. The CDR3 contains 15 residues. CDR3 nucleotides: TGCGCCAGCAGCTTGGCCGGCAGTCTGGCCGGGGAGCTGTTTTTT. It codes for CASSLAGSLAGELFF.

This clonotype was seen a few times. The chain joins TRBV20-1 to TRBJ2-5; D gene unclear. Germline lookup yields CDR1 DFQATT and CDR2 SNEGSKA (reference sequence). This CDR3 has 15 residues. Trimming removed 0 bases at V and 2 bases at J, with 13 bases between. The CDR3 coding sequence is TGCAGTGCTAGAGATCTGTCAGGTTCACAAGAGACCCAGTACTTC. The encoded protein is CSARDLSGSQETQYF.

Remarks on this clonotype: A much larger clone is a single base away; this may be a read error. This sequence joins TRBV28 and TRBJ2-7; D gene unclear. CDR1 is MDHEN, CDR2 SYDVKM, per germline. The CDR3 runs 12 residues. The CDR3: CANSLGRREQYF. The CDR3 DNA reads as TGTGCCAACAGTTTAGGCCGGCGCGAGCAGTACTTC.

This clonotype was observed at least ten times. The chain couples TRBV2 to TRBJ1-1; D is ambiguous. The CDR3 is 15 amino acids. Trimming removed 7 bases at V and 1 base at J, with 16 bases between. The germline V gene encodes CDR1 SNHLY and CDR2 FYNNEI. This chain's CDR3 is CASKYQERPNTEAFF. CDR3 in DNA: TGTGCCAGCAAATATCAGGAGCGACCGAACACTGAAGCTTTCTTT. Looking up the rest from reference TRBV2 and TRBJ1-1 gives the full variable domain: EPEVTQTPSHQVTQMGQEVILRCVPISNHLYFYWYRQILGQKVEFLVSFYNNEISEKSEIFDDQFSVERPDGSNFTLKIRSTKLEDSAMYFCASKYQERPNTEAFFGQGTRLTVV.

CDR3 residues: CASSETAMDRAHYTF. CDR3 DNA sequence: TGTGCCAGCAGCGAGACCGCGATGGACAGGGCTCACTACACCTTC. This sequence joins TRBV7-8 and TRBJ1-2; TRBD1 matches 8 bases. Germline V gene data show CDR1 as SGHVS and CDR2 as FQNEAQ. This CDR3 contains 15 residues. The ends lost 5 bases at V and 10 bases at J; junction bases unmatched: 15.

This clonotype was recorded at least ten times. V and J are TRBV7-6 and TRBJ2-7, with D tentatively TRBD1 (6 bases). The CDR3 has 14 amino acids. CDR1 and CDR2 (germline): SGHVS, FNYEAQ. Trimming cost V 1 base and J 5 bases, with 12 bases left between them. CDR3 nucleotide sequence: TGTGCCAGCAGCTTAGAAGGCAGGGGCGACGAGCAGTACTTC. Translating it yields CASSLEGRGDEQYF.

This clonotype was observed many times. The genes are TRBV7-9 and TRBJ2-7; D gene uncertain. Trimming pared 5 bases from V and 2 bases from J, leaving 13 bases between. Germline V lookup: CDR1 SEHNR, CDR2 FQNEAQ (reference sequence). The CDR3 is 14 residues long. The CDR3 DNA reads as TGTGCCAGCAGCCCGACTCCGCCAACCTACGAGCAGTACTTC. The encoded protein is CASSPTPPTYEQYF.